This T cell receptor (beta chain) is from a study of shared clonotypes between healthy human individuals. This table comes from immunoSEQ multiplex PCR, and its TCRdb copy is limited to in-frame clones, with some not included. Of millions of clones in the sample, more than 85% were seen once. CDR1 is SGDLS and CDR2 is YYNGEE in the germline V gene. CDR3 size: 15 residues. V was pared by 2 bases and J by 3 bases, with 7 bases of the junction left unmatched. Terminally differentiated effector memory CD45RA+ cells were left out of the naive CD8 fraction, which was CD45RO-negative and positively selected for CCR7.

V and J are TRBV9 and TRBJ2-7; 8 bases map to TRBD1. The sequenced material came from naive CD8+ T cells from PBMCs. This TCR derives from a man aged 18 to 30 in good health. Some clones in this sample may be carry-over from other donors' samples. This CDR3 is CASSVNLGTGYEQYF. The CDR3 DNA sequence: TGTGCCAGCAGCGTTAATCTTGGGACAGGCTACGAGCAGTACTTC.